This is a list of T cell receptor beta chains from one sample in a study of blood T cell repertoires in COVID-19. Profiling relied on immunoSEQ multiplex PCR, and the TCRdb table lists in-frame clones only, not all of them. In the table there are a few hundred thousand clones, about 86% of which are singletons. Material: peripheral blood. These receptors were obtained from a woman aged 25 to 39 who had recovered from COVID-19. The CDR3 runs from the conserved cysteine through the conserved F or W. A D gene is named only where the DNA matches it firmly. The listing skips clone size in some rows; elsewhere it reads once, few, many or a size class.

D gene: TRBD1; J gene: TRBJ1-5; clone size: NA; V gene: TRBV19; CDR3 DNA: TGTGCCAGTAGTCACATCCCGGGACAGCTCAATCAGCCCCAGCATTTT; CDR3 protein: CASSHIPGQLNQPQHF
D gene: NA; J gene: TRBJ1-5; clone size: many; V gene: TRBV21-1; CDR3 DNA: TGTGCCAGCAGCTCCCGTAGTCGAGGCAATCAGCCCCAGCATTTT; CDR3 protein: CASSSRSRGNQPQHF
D gene: NA; J gene: TRBJ2-1; clone size: NA; V gene: TRBV7-2; CDR3 DNA: TGTGCCAGCAGCTTATTGCCGTCGTTTAGCTCCTACAATGAGCAGTTCTTC; CDR3 protein: CASSLLPSFSSYNEQFF
D gene: NA; J gene: TRBJ2-2; clone size: NA; V gene: TRBV28; CDR3 DNA: TGTGCCAGCAGTTTATTACAGGCCACCGGGGAGCTGTTTTTT; CDR3 protein: CASSLLQATGELFF
D gene: TRBD2; J gene: TRBJ2-5; clone size: NA; V gene: TRBV7-2; CDR3 DNA: TGTGCCAGCAGCTTAGAGTTACTAGCGGGGGGGTACCAAGAGACCCAGTACTTC; CDR3 protein: CASSLELLAGGYQETQYF
D gene: TRBD2; J gene: TRBJ2-1; clone size: NA; V gene: TRBV24-1; CDR3 DNA: TGTGCCACCAGTGATTTGGGTAGCGGGGTCGATGAGCAGTTCTTC; CDR3 protein: CATSDLGSGVDEQFF
D gene: NA; J gene: TRBJ2-7; clone size: NA; V gene: TRBV7-2; CDR3 DNA: TGTGCCAGCAGCCCGAGAGCGGCAGTCTACGAGCAGTACTTC; CDR3 protein: CASSPRAAVYEQYF
D gene: TRBD1; J gene: TRBJ2-1; clone size: NA; V gene: TRBV24-1; CDR3 DNA: TGTGCCACCAGTGAGACCGGACAGGGAGGTGTGCAGTTCTTC; CDR3 protein: CATSETGQGGVQFF
D gene: NA; J gene: TRBJ2-3; clone size: NA; V gene: TRBV15; CDR3 DNA: TGTGCCACCAGCAGAGATTGGCAGACTCGGGATACGCAGTATTTT; CDR3 protein: CATSRDWQTRDTQYF
D gene: TRBD1; J gene: TRBJ2-1; clone size: NA; V gene: TRBV10-1; CDR3 DNA: TGCGCCAGCAGTGATGGGGACAGGGATAATGAGCAGTTCTTC; CDR3 protein: CASSDGDRDNEQFF
D gene: NA; J gene: TRBJ2-5; clone size: NA; V gene: TRBV14; CDR3 DNA: TGTGCCAGCAGCGGACTACGGGATCTAGGGACCCAGTACTTC; CDR3 protein: CASSGLRDLGTQYF
D gene: TRBD1; J gene: TRBJ1-2; clone size: NA; V gene: TRBV5-1; CDR3 DNA: TGCGCCAGCAGCGCGACAGGGGACTATGGCTACACCTTC; CDR3 protein: CASSATGDYGYTF
D gene: TRBD2; J gene: TRBJ2-7; clone size: NA; V gene: TRBV4-3; CDR3 DNA: TGCGCCAGCAGCCAAGATAGAGCGGGACCTTACGAGCAGTACTTC; CDR3 protein: CASSQDRAGPYEQYF
D gene: TRBD2; J gene: TRBJ2-7; clone size: NA; V gene: TRBV6-5; CDR3 DNA: TGTGCCAGCAAGAGCGGGGGCCACGAGCAGTACTTC; CDR3 protein: CASKSGGHEQYF
D gene: NA; J gene: TRBJ2-7; clone size: NA; V gene: TRBV5-6; CDR3 DNA: TGTGCCAGCAGTCCTGTGCAGGTGGGCGAGCAGTACTTC; CDR3 protein: CASSPVQVGEQYF
D gene: NA; J gene: TRBJ1-4; clone size: NA; V gene: TRBV4-1; CDR3 DNA: TGCGCCAGCAGCCGGACGAGGGGGGAAAAACTGTTTTTT; CDR3 protein: CASSRTRGEKLFF
D gene: TRBD1; J gene: TRBJ2-1; clone size: NA; V gene: TRBV19; CDR3 DNA: TGTGCCAGTGGATGGGGACAGACCTACAATGAGCAGTTCTTC; CDR3 protein: CASGWGQTYNEQFF
D gene: NA; J gene: TRBJ2-5; clone size: NA; V gene: TRBV3-1/TRBV3-2; CDR3 DNA: TGTGCCAGCAGCCCCCCCTGGCAGGGGCAAGAGACCCAGTACTTC; CDR3 protein: CASSPPWQGQETQYF
D gene: TRBD1; J gene: TRBJ2-7; clone size: NA; V gene: TRBV18; CDR3 DNA: TGTGCCAGCTCACCACCGCTTGGGACAGGGCGTTACGAGCAGTACTTC; CDR3 protein: CASSPPLGTGRYEQYF
D gene: NA; J gene: TRBJ1-2; clone size: NA; V gene: TRBV30; CDR3 DNA: TGTGCCTGGGATGCCCCGGACACCTACTATGGCTACACCTTC; CDR3 protein: CAWDAPDTYYGYTF
D gene: NA; J gene: TRBJ1-5; clone size: NA; V gene: TRBV6-5; CDR3 DNA: TGTGCCAGCAGTACAGGGATGGCGAGTCAGCCCCAGCATTTT; CDR3 protein: CASSTGMASQPQHF
D gene: TRBD1; J gene: TRBJ1-4; clone size: NA; V gene: TRBV4-1; CDR3 DNA: TGCGCCAGCAGCCAGGATGCGGCCGGGACAGGGGGGCATAATGAAAAACTGTTTTTT; CDR3 protein: CASSQDAAGTGGHNEKLFF
D gene: NA; J gene: TRBJ1-2; clone size: NA; V gene: TRBV5-8; CDR3 DNA: TGTGCCAGCAGCCCCCGGTCGGTTGCTGGCTACACCTTC; CDR3 protein: CASSPRSVAGYTF
D gene: NA; J gene: TRBJ2-2; clone size: NA; V gene: TRBV6-5; CDR3 DNA: TGTGCCAGCAGGGGGGGGCGGGAGCTGTTTTTT; CDR3 protein: CASRGGRELFF
D gene: TRBD1; J gene: TRBJ1-1; clone size: NA; V gene: TRBV19; CDR3 DNA: TGTGCCAGTAGCCGAACAGGGGCGCGCACTGAAGCTTTCTTT; CDR3 protein: CASSRTGARTEAFF
D gene: NA; J gene: TRBJ1-1; clone size: NA; V gene: TRBV19; CDR3 DNA: TGTGCCAGTAGTGGGGACACCATGAACACTGAAGCTTTCTTT; CDR3 protein: CASSGDTMNTEAFF
D gene: NA; J gene: TRBJ2-3; clone size: NA; V gene: TRBV5-4; CDR3 DNA: TGTGCCAGCAGCTTGGGAGGGTTTACTAGCACAGATACGCAGTATTTT; CDR3 protein: CASSLGGFTSTDTQYF
D gene: TRBD2; J gene: TRBJ2-7; clone size: NA; V gene: TRBV19; CDR3 DNA: TGTGCCAGTAGTACCTGGACTAGCGGGCAACCCTACGAGCAGTACTTC; CDR3 protein: CASSTWTSGQPYEQYF
D gene: NA; J gene: TRBJ2-3; clone size: NA; V gene: TRBV3-1/TRBV3-2; CDR3 DNA: TGTGCCAGCAACAACCAAGATACGCAGTATTTT; CDR3 protein: CASNNQDTQYF
D gene: NA; J gene: TRBJ1-1; clone size: NA; V gene: TRBV7-9; CDR3 DNA: TGTGCCAGCAGCTACGAACCGACAGGCCGCCTGGCTTTCTTT; CDR3 protein: CASSYEPTGRLAFF
D gene: NA; J gene: TRBJ1-2; clone size: NA; V gene: TRBV30; CDR3 DNA: TGTGCCTGGAGTGTATCCTTCTCACCTCAAATAGGGGACTATGGCTACACCTTC; CDR3 protein: CAWSVSFSPQIGDYGYTF
D gene: TRBD2; J gene: TRBJ2-1; clone size: NA; V gene: TRBV3-1/TRBV3-2; CDR3 DNA: TGTGCCAGCAGCCAAGATCCCAGCCGGGAGGACTACAATGAGCAGTTCTTC; CDR3 protein: CASSQDPSREDYNEQFF